The present T cell receptor beta chain was sequenced within a study of T cell responses to AZD1222 COVID-19 vaccine. Using immunoSEQ multiplex PCR, the repertoire was profiled, and TCRdb retains in-frame clones only, with some absent. There are 95,000 to 150,000 clones in the sample; roughly nine tenths occur only once, and over 1.5% lies in the top ten. CDR1 is SGHNT, CDR2 YYREEE, per germline (reference sequence). The CDR3 is 15 amino acids. V lost 6 bases and J 0 bases, leaving 13 bases between the germline ends. This clone has only one observation. Its specificity is unknown. Notes on the study in general: Unmutated variant regions reportedly attract nearly half of all spike-specific TCRs. Donors were chiefly white British, with a greater number of females, and clonal diversity was perhaps underestimated. Vaccine-associated CD4 TCRs ranged over spike, dominating at 160-218 and 743-854.

Sample: peripheral blood, taken on day 0 of AZD1222 vaccination. This receptor was taken from an adult in good health. V and J are TRBV5-4 and TRBJ2-1; unclear D gene. The CDR3 bases are TGTGCCAGCAAACCGCGGCCGAGCTCCTACAATGAGCAGTTCTTC. Its protein product is CASKPRPSSYNEQFF.